The TCR beta chain described here comes from a study of T cell responses to AZD1222 COVID-19 vaccine. Only in-frame clones appear in the TCRdb table, and some are missing; sequencing was by immunoSEQ multiplex PCR. Of more than 150,000 clones in the sample, 80% to 90% were seen once. Specimen: peripheral blood, collected on day 0 of AZD1222 vaccination. The sequence came from an adult in good health.

For the CDR3, the DNA is TGCAGCGTTGCACAACAGGGGACTGGCTACACCTTC. It encodes CSVAQQGTGYTF. The V gene is TRBV29-1, the J gene TRBJ1-2; 7 bases map to TRBD1. There are 12 residues in the CDR3. V lost 4 bases to trimming and J lost 7 bases; unmatched junction nucleotides: 6. Germline CDR1 and CDR2: SQVTM and ANQGSEA.